These 27 T cell receptor beta chains came from one sample sequenced in a study of T-cell memory formation after mild COVID-19. TCRdb used MiXCR to reprocess the 5' RACE reads, holding one entry per CDR3 protein. Counted here are around 470,000 distinct CDR3 sequences, 20% occurring once; the ten biggest clones make up roughly 8%. Sequenced sample: PBMCs or a T cell subset sorted from them (not recorded which). The receptors were gathered from an adult woman who had mild COVID-19 (a few samples of this study predate the infection). Cell type and time point are not known.

This clonotype was picked up a small number of times. The V call is TRBV25-1, the J call TRBJ2-3; 7 nucleotides agree with TRBD1. CDR1 and CDR2 (germline): MGHDK, SYGVNS. The ends lost 7 bases at V and 4 bases at J; junction bases unmatched: 8. This CDR3 comprises 14 residues. DNA of the CDR3: TGTGCCAGCAAGAAGGGACAGTCATCAGATACGCAGTATTTT. Translation: CASKKGQSSDTQYF.

This clonotype was found a few times. This rearrangement joins TRBV4-3 to TRBJ2-3, with 9 bases identical to TRBD2. Germline V gives CDR1 LGHNA, CDR2 YSLEER. Unmatched junction bases numbered 4, after V lost 1 base and J lost 2 bases. The CDR3 totals 16 residues. CDR3 in DNA: TGCGCCAGCAGCCAAGGTCCTAGCGGGGTCACAGATACGCAGTATTTT. Translation: CASSQGPSGVTDTQYF.

This clonotype was seen only a few times. The chain is built from TRBV7-8 and TRBJ2-5; weak D call: TRBD2 (5 bases). This CDR3 has 15 residues. With 3 bases removed from V and 5 bases from J, the gap between germline ends came to 16 bases. The germline V gene has CDR1 SGHVS and CDR2 FQNEAQ. The CDR3 sequence: CASSFKLGTGETQYF. The CDR3 DNA follows: TGTGCCAGCAGCTTCAAGCTTGGTACGGGGGAGACCCAGTACTTC.

In its sample, this clonotype was seen a few times. The gene calls are TRBV12-3 or TRBV12-4 and TRBJ2-7; D gene unclear. The V and J ends lost 5 bases and 3 bases respectively, with 11 bases between them. The CDR3 covers 13 residues. CDR3 DNA: TGTGCCAGCAGTCTCTGGGCCCACTACGAGCAGTACTTC. Amino acid sequence: CASSLWAHYEQYF.

This clonotype has just a few counts. The chain is built from TRBV5-1 and TRBJ1-4; TRBD1 might be the D (5 bases). Germline V gives CDR1 SGHRS, CDR2 YFSETQ. This CDR3 is built from 14 residues. V was pared by 3 bases and J by 10 bases, with 16 bases between. The DNA of the CDR3 is TGCGCCAGCAGCTCAACCCAGGTGGGGGGAAAACTGTTTTTT. This sequence encodes CASSSTQVGGKLFF.

The rearrangement uses TRBV30 and TRBJ1-5; 7 bases line up with TRBD1. CDR1 is GTSNPN, CDR2 SVGIG, per germline (reference sequence). The CDR3 has 15 amino acids. Trimming removed 0 bases from V and 4 bases from J; junction bases left unmatched: 6. The CDR3 coding sequence is TGTGCCTGGAGTGTTATGTCAGGGGGAAATCAGCCCCAGCATTTT. Protein sequence: CAWSVMSGGNQPQHF. Complete variable domain (other parts from reference TRBV30 and TRBJ1-5): SQTIHQWPATLVQPVGSPLSLECTVEGTSNPNLYWYRQAAGRGLQLLFYSVGIGQISSEVPQNLSASRPQDRQFILSSKKLLLSDSGFYLCAWSVMSGGNQPQHFGDGTRLSIL.

In its sample, this clonotype was seen a few times. The chain combines TRBV29-1 with TRBJ1-6; a possible D gene is TRBD1 (6 bases). CDR1 is SQVTM and CDR2 is ANQGSEA in the germline V gene. The CDR3 spans 14 residues. V lost 4 bases to trimming and J lost 5 bases, with 12 bases between them. In nucleotides, the CDR3 is TGCAGCGTTGGAACAGGGCTTCATAATTCACCCCTCCACTTT. Its protein product is CSVGTGLHNSPLHF. The variable domain in full, completed from reference TRBV29-1 and TRBJ1-6, reads SAVISQKPSRDICQRGTSLTIQCQVDSQVTMMFWYRQQPGQSLTLIATANQGSEATYESGFVIDKFPISRPNLTFSTLTVSNMSPEDSSIYLCSVGTGLHNSPLHFGNGTRLTVT.

This clonotype was counted only a few times. The chain carries TRBV12-3 or TRBV12-4 and TRBJ2-1; D may be TRBD2 (6 bases). V lost 6 bases to trimming and J lost 5 bases, with 8 bases between them. CDR3 length: 12 residues. The CDR3: CASSPGDNEQFF. Written as DNA, the CDR3 is TGTGCCAGCAGCCCGGGGGACAATGAGCAGTTCTTC.

This clonotype was seen ten or more times. The chain recombines TRBV9 with TRBJ1-1, with D uncertain. The germline V gene encodes CDR1 SGDLS and CDR2 YYNGEE. V lost 0 bases and J lost 3, with 6 bases in between. CDR3 length: 13 amino acids. CDR3 sequence: CASSVGGDTEAFF. The CDR3 DNA follows: TGTGCCAGCAGCGTAGGCGGGGACACTGAAGCTTTCTTT.

The rearrangement uses TRBV12-3 or TRBV12-4 and TRBJ1-5; D is undetermined. V was clipped by 4 bases and J by 4 bases, with 8 bases between them. The length of the CDR3 is 13 residues. The CDR3 sequence is CASSWTPNQPQHF. The CDR3 nucleotides read TGTGCCAGCAGTTGGACCCCGAATCAGCCCCAGCATTTT.

This clonotype was seen a few times. J is TRBJ2-1 and V is TRBV18, with 12 bases identical to TRBD2. The germline CDR1 and CDR2 sequences are KGHSH and LQKENI. Trimming took 3 bases from V and 5 from J; bases not matched to a gene: 5. The CDR3 has 16 amino acids. CDR3 coding DNA: TGTGCCAGCTCACCTCTAGCGGGAGGGAAAAACAATGAGCAGTTCTTC. Encoded protein: CASSPLAGGKNNEQFF.

This clonotype was counted between two and nine times. This chain uses TRBV7-2 with TRBJ1-2; D unclear. CDR1 is SGHTA, CDR2 FQGNSA, per germline. The CDR3 contains 14 residues. V gave up 2 bases and J gave up 0 bases, with 7 bases separating them. Written as DNA, the CDR3 is TGTGCCAGCAGCTTATCCAACTCTAACTATGGCTACACCTTC. This codes for CASSLSNSNYGYTF.

This rearrangement joins TRBV7-2 to TRBJ2-2; 7 nucleotides match TRBD1. The J segment lost 5 bases and the V segment lost 2 bases, leaving 8 bases of the junction unmatched. From germline, CDR1 is SGHTA and CDR2 FQGNSA. CDR3 size: 16 residues. CDR3 region: CASSLPYLTGTGELFF. The CDR3 DNA sequence: TGTGCCAGCAGCTTACCCTACCTGACAGGGACCGGGGAGCTGTTTTTT.

The chain recombines TRBV7-6 with TRBJ1-3, with TRBD1 identical over 9 bases. V lost 2 bases, J lost 5 bases, and 7 bases stayed unmatched. CDR1 and CDR2 from the germline V gene are SGHVS and FNYEAQ. CDR3 length: 16 residues. Here the CDR3 DNA reads TGTGCCAGCAGCTTACTGGGACAGGGAGGCAGAAACACCATATATTTT. This sequence encodes CASSLLGQGGRNTIYF.

The chain uses TRBV10-3 and TRBJ1-2, with D maybe TRBD1 (5 bases). The V end was cut by 3 bases, the J end by 1 base, with 15 bases between. The germline gives CDR1 ENHRY, CDR2 SYGVKD. The CDR3 is 16 amino acids. CDR3 coding DNA: TGTGCCATCAGTGAAAGTGGGACCTTTAATAACTATGGCTACACCTTC. This encodes CAISESGTFNNYGYTF.

This clonotype was recorded a few times. The chain employs TRBV4-1 and TRBJ2-1; D may be TRBD1 (5 bases). Germline V gives CDR1 MGHRA, CDR2 YSYEKL. The CDR3 has 13 residues. V was trimmed by 2 bases and J by 5 bases, leaving 7 bases between them. The CDR3 bases are TGCGCCAGCAGCCAATGGGGCGACAATGAGCAGTTCTTC. This sequence encodes CASSQWGDNEQFF.

This chain connects TRBV20-1 to TRBJ2-7, with no clear D. The germline gives CDR1 DFQATT, CDR2 SNEGSKA (reference sequence). The length of the CDR3 is 15 residues. V was clipped by 0 bases and J by 0 bases, with 12 bases between them. This CDR3 reads CSARDVRTPSYEQYF. The CDR3 coding sequence is TGCAGTGCTAGAGATGTAAGGACGCCCTCCTACGAGCAGTACTTC.

The rearrangement uses TRBV7-2 and TRBJ1-5; 9 nucleotides line up with TRBD1. The CDR3 extends over 16 amino acids. Germline CDR1 and CDR2: SGHTA and FQGNSA. J gave up 6 bases and V 5 bases, and 11 bases lay outside the gene matches. DNA for the CDR3: TGTGCCAGCAGCAGATTACCCCCGGGACAGGGTCAGCCCCAGCATTTT. Protein: CASSRLPPGQGQPQHF.

This clonotype occurred a few times. J is TRBJ2-1 and V is TRBV7-8; possible D gene TRBD1, 6 bases. The V gene's germline CDR1 is SGHVS and CDR2 FQNEAQ. The CDR3 is 14 amino acids. V lost 5 bases and J 5 bases, leaving 13 bases between the germline ends. Here the CDR3 reads CASSIKQGNNEQFF. The CDR3 DNA reads as TGTGCCAGCAGCATCAAACAGGGTAACAATGAGCAGTTCTTC.

The rearrangement joins TRBV30 to TRBJ2-3; TRBD2 is a possible D gene (6 bases). The CDR3 extends over 14 amino acids. Trimming stripped 4 bases from V and 8 bases from J, with 19 bases between. CDR1 is GTSNPN, CDR2 SVGIG, per germline (reference sequence). This chain's CDR3 is CAWTGDWARITQYF. CDR3 nucleotides: TGTGCCTGGACCGGGGACTGGGCGAGGATTACGCAGTATTTT.

There are many counts of this clonotype. The germline gene is not matched at one end of the junction; a read error may be the cause. V is TRBV5-1 and J is TRBJ2-5; D remains unclear. The germline gives CDR1 SGHRS, CDR2 YFSETQ. This CDR3 is 13 amino acids long. The CDR3: CASSLSSQETQYF. The DNA for the CDR3 is TGTGCCAGCAGCTTAAGCAGCCAAGAGACCCAGTACTTC. Using reference TRBV5-1 and TRBJ2-5 for the parts outside the CDR3, the full variable domain is KAGVTQTPRYLIKTRGQQVTLSCSPISGHRSVSWYQQTPGQGLQFLFEYFSETQRNKGNFPGRFSGRQFSNSRSEMNVSTLELGDSALYLCASSLSSQETQYFGPGTRLLVL.

This clonotype occurred a few times. V usage is TRBV5-6 and J usage is TRBJ2-7; 9 nucleotides agree with TRBD1. This CDR3 is 14 amino acids long. Germline CDR1 SGHDT, CDR2 YYEEEE. The V gene end was trimmed by 1 base and the J gene end by 5 bases; junction bases not matched to a gene: 4. The CDR3 coding sequence is TGTGCCAGCAGCTTGTGGGACAGGGACCACGAGCAGTACTTC. Its translation: CASSLWDRDHEQYF.

This clonotype has only a few counts. V and J are TRBV7-6 and TRBJ2-5; D is perhaps TRBD1 (5 bases). The V gene lost 5 bases and the J gene lost 1 base, with 11 bases spanning the gap. This CDR3 has 14 residues. Germline V CDR1 and CDR2: SGHVS, FNYEAQ. CDR3 DNA: TGTGCCAGCAGCAACACAGGAGCCCAAGAGACCCAGTACTTC. It is translated as CASSNTGAQETQYF.

This clonotype has just a few counts. The chain recombines TRBV10-3 with TRBJ2-3; a possible D gene is TRBD1 (5 bases). Germline-derived CDR1 and CDR2 are ENHRY and SYGVKD. CDR3 size: 12 residues. V lost 2 bases and J lost 6, with 6 bases in between. Here the CDR3 DNA reads TGTGCCATCAGTGAGGGGGCCGATACGCAGTATTTT. This gives the protein CAISEGADTQYF.

This rearrangement joins TRBV6-6 to TRBJ2-7, with D perhaps matching TRBD2 (6 bases). V was clipped by 11 bases and J by 6 bases, with 17 bases between them. The germline V gene has CDR1 MNHNY and CDR2 SVGAGI (reference sequence). The length of the CDR3 is 12 residues. Here the CDR3 reads CAYAGTAGEQYF. In nucleotides, the CDR3 is TGTGCCTACGCCGGGACTGCCGGCGAGCAGTACTTC.

The chain combines TRBV29-1 with TRBJ1-1; D gene unclear. Germline V gives CDR1 SQVTM, CDR2 ANQGSEA. With 6 bases removed from V and 3 bases from J, the gap between germline ends came to 11 bases. CDR3 length: 12 residues. CDR3 DNA sequence: TGCAGCGTCCCTATCTTCGACACTGAAGCTTTCTTT. The encoded protein is CSVPIFDTEAFF.

This chain uses TRBV5-1 with TRBJ2-3; D is undetermined. This CDR3 has 16 amino acids. Trimming took off 0 bases at V and 2 bases at J, with 13 bases between the two ends. The germline V gene encodes CDR1 SGHRS and CDR2 YFSETQ. This chain's CDR3 is CASSLAGDGLTDTQYF. The CDR3 DNA reads TGCGCCAGCAGCTTGGCCGGTGACGGCCTCACAGATACGCAGTATTTT.